One TCR beta chain is described in this entry. The antigen is undetermined. The sample originates from a study of T cells in Graves' hyperthyroidism and ophthalmopathy. What was amplified from RNA transcripts were TCR beta CDR3 regions. Initially, a first-round RT-PCR of the TCR CDR3 employed the HTBI primer set. Via MiXCR, TCRdb re-called the multiplex PCR reads, giving one row per CDR3 protein. Of 600,000 to 650,000 distinct CDR3 sequences in the sample, roughly 15% were seen once. Points from the study as a whole: Ophthalmopathy cases were set apart from stable hyperthyroidism by a 13 V-J model.

The CDR3 is made up of 15 amino acids. V was clipped by 9 bases and J by 3 bases, with 21 bases between them. This chain joins TRBV12-3 or TRBV12-4 and TRBJ2-7, with D perhaps matching TRBD1 or TRBD2 (5 bases each). Sequences were obtained from blood. This clonotype originated in a woman aged 25-40 years with Graves' hyperthyroidism. The CDR3 DNA sequence: TGTGCCAGTAAATGGGGGACCGCCCCGTACTACGAGCAGTACTTC. Translating it yields CASKWGTAPYYEQYF.